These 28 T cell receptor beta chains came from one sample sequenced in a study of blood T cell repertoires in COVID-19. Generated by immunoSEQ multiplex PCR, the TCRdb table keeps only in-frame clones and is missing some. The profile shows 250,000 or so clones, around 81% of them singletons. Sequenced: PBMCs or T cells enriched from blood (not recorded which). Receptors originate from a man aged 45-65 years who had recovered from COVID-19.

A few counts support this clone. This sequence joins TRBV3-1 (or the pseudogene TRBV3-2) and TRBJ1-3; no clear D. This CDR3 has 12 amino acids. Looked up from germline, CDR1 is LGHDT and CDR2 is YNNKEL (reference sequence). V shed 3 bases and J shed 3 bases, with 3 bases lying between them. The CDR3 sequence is CASSQYGNTIYF. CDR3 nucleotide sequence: TGTGCCAGCAGCCAGTATGGAAACACCATATATTTT.

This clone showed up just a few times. The CDR3 is CASSIRLAGRTWNTGELFF. The CDR3 bases are TGTGCCAGTAGTATTAGACTAGCGGGGAGAACATGGAACACCGGGGAGCTGTTTTTT. The chain couples TRBV19 to TRBJ2-2; 11 nucleotides match TRBD2. The CDR3 has 19 residues. The V gene's germline CDR1 is LNHDA and CDR2 SQIVND (reference sequence). V gave up 3 bases and J gave up 1 base; unmatched junction bases: 10.

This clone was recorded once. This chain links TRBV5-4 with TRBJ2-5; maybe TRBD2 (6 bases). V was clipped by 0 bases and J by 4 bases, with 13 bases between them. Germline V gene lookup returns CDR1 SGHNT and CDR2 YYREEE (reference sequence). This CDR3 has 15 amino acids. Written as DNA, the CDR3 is TGTGCCAGCAGCTTGGAAGGTTCCGGGGGAGAGACCCAGTACTTC. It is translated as CASSLEGSGGETQYF.

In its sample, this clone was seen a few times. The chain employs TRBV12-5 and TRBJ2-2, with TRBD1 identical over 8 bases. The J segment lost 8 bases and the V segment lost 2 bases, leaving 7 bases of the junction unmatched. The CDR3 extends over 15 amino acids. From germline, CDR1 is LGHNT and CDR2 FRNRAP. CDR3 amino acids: CASGLRQGAYGELFF. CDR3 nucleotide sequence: TGTGCTAGTGGTTTGCGGCAGGGGGCATATGGGGAGCTGTTTTTT.

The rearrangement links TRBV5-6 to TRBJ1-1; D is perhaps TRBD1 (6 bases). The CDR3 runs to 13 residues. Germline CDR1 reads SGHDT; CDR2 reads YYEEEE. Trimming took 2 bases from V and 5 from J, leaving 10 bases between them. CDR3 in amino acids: CASSLPQGTEAFF. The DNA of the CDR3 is TGTGCCAGCAGCTTACCACAGGGAACTGAAGCTTTCTTT.

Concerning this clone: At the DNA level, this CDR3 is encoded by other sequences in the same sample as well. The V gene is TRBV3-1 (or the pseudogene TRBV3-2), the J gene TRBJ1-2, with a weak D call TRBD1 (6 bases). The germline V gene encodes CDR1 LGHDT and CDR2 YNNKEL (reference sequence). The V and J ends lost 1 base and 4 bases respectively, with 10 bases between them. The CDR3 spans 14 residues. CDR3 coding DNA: TGTGCCAGCAGCCAAGGTGGACAGATCTATGGCTACACCTTC. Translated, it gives CASSQGGQIYGYTF.

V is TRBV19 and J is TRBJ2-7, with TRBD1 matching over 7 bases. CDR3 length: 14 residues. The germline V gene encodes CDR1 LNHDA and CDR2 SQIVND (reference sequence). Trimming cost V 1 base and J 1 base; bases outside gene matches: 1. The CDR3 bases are TGTGCCAGTAGTATAGGGGGACAGTCCTACGAGCAGTACTTC. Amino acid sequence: CASSIGGQSYEQYF.

CDR3 residues: CASSLAPGNTGELFF. As DNA, the CDR3 is TGTGCCAGCAGCTTAGCGCCAGGGAACACCGGGGAGCTGTTTTTT. The chain uses TRBV7-6 and TRBJ2-2; D unclear. This CDR3 spans 15 amino acids. Germline lookup yields CDR1 SGHVS and CDR2 FNYEAQ. The V gene lost 0 bases and the J gene lost 1 base, with 6 bases spanning the gap.

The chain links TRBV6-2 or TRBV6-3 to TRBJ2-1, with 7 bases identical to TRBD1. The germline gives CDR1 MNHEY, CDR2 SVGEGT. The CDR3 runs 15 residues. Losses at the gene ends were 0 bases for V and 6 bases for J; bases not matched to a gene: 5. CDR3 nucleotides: TGTGCCAGCAGTTACTCGGACAGGTCGGCCAATGAGCAGTTCTTC. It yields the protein CASSYSDRSANEQFF.

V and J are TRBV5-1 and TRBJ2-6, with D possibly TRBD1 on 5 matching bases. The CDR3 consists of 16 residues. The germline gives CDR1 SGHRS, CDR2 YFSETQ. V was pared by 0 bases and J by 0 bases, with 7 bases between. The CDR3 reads CASSLGDSSGANVLTF. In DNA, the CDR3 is TGCGCCAGCAGCTTGGGAGACAGCTCTGGGGCCAACGTCCTGACTTTC.

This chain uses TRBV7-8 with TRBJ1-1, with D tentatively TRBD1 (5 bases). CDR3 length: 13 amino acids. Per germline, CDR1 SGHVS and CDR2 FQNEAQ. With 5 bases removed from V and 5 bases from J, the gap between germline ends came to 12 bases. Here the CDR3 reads CASSREPGTEAFF. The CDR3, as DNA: TGTGCCAGCAGCCGTGAGCCAGGGACTGAAGCTTTCTTT.

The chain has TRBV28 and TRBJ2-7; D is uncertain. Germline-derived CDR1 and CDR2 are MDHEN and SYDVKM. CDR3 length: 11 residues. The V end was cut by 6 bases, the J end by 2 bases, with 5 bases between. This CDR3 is CASRAAYEQYF. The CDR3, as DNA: TGTGCCAGCAGGGCGGCCTACGAGCAGTACTTC.

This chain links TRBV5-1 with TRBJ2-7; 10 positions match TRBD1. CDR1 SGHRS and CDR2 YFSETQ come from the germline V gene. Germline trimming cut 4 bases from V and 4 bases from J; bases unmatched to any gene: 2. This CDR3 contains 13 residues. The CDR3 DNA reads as TGCGCCAGCAGCGCGGACAGGGGGTACGAGCAGTACTTC. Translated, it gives CASSADRGYEQYF.

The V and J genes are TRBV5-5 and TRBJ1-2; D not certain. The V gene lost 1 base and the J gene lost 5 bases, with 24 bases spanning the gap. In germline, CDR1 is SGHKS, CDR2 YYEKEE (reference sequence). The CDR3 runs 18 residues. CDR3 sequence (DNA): TGTGCCAGCAGCTTGCAGTCGGAAGGGAGGCGCGACCGTTATGGCTACACCTTC. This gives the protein CASSLQSEGRRDRYGYTF.

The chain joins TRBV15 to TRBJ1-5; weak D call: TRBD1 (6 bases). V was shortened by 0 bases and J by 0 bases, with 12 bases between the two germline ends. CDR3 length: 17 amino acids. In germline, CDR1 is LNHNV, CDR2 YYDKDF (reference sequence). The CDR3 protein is CATSRDLMGASNQPQHF. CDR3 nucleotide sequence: TGTGCCACCAGCAGAGATCTGATGGGGGCTAGCAATCAGCCCCAGCATTTT.

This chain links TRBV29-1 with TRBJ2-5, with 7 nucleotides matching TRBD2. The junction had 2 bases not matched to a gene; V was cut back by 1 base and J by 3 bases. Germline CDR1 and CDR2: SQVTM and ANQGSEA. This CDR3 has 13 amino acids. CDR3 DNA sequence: TGCAGCGTTGAAGTGGGGGGGGAAGAGACCCAGTACTTC. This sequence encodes CSVEVGGEETQYF.

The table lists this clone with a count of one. The CDR3 region is CASSVETGVKYGYTF. The DNA for the CDR3 is TGTGCCAGCAGCGTAGAAACAGGGGTGAAGTATGGCTACACCTTC. V gene TRBV9 combines with J gene TRBJ1-2, with 7 bases matching TRBD1. The CDR3 is 15 amino acids. Germline values: CDR1 SGDLS, CDR2 YYNGEE. The trim removed 0 bases at V and 5 bases at J, leaving 7 bases unmatched.

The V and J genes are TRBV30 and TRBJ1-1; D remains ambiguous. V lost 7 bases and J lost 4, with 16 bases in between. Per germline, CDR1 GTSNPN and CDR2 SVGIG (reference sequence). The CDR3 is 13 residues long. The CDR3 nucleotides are TGTGCCTACCAGCTGGGTAGCGTCACTGAAGCTTTCTTT. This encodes CAYQLGSVTEAFF. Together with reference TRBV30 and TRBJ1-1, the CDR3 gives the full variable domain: SQTIHQWPATLVQPVGSPLSLECTVEGTSNPNLYWYRQAAGRGLQLLFYSVGIGQISSEVPQNLSASRPQDRQFILSSKKLLLSDSGFYLCAYQLGSVTEAFFGQGTRLTVV.

The CDR3 DNA reads TGTGCCAGTAGTCCCGAGAGGGTTTTCGGGGGCAATCAGCCCCAGCATTTT. Translating it yields CASSPERVFGGNQPQHF. The chain recombines TRBV19 with TRBJ1-5; D call uncertain. Germline values: CDR1 LNHDA, CDR2 SQIVND (reference sequence). Between the trimmed V and J ends, which lost 5 bases and 2 bases, there was a span of 19 bases. The CDR3 has 17 amino acids.

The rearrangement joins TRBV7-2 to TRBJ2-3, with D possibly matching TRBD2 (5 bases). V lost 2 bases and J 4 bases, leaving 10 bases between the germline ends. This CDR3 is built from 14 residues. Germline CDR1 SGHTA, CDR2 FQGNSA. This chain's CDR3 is CASSLRLEADTQYF. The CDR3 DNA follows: TGTGCCAGCAGCTTAAGGCTGGAGGCAGATACGCAGTATTTT.

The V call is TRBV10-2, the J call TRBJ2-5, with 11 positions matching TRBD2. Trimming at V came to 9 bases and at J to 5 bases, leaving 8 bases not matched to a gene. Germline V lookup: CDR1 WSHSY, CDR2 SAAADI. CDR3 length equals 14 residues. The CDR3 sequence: CASQIAGGGETQYF. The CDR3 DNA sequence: TGCGCCAGTCAGATAGCGGGAGGGGGGGAGACCCAGTACTTC.

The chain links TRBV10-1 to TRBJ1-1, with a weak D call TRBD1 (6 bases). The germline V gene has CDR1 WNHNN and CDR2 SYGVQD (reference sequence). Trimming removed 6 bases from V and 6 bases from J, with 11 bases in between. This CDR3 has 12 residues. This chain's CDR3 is CASSPGTPEAFF. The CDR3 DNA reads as TGCGCCAGCAGCCCCGGGACACCTGAAGCTTTCTTT.

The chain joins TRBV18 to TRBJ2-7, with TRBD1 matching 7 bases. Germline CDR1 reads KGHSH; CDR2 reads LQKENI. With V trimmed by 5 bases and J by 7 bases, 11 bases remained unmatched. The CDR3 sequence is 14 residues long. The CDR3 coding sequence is TGTGCCAGCTCAACTCTAGGGGGACAGACTGAGCAGTACTTC. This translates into CASSTLGGQTEQYF.

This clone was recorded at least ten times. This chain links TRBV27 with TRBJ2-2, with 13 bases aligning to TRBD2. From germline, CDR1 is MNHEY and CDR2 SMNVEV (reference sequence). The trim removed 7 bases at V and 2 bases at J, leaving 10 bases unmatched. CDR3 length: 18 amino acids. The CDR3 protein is CASKLWTSGGLNTGELFF. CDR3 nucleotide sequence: TGTGCCAGCAAACTTTGGACTAGCGGGGGCCTAAACACCGGGGAGCTGTTTTTT.

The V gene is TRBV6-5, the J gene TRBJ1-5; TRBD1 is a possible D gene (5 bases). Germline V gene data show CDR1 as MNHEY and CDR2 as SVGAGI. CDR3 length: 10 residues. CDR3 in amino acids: CACGGQPQHF. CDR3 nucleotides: TGTGCTTGCGGGGGTCAGCCCCAGCATTTT.

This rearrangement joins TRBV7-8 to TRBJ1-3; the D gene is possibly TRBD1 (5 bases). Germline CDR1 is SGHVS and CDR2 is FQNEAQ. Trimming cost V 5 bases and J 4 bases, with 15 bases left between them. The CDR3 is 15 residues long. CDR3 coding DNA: TGTGCCAGCAGCCACTCGGCGGGGGTCGGAAACACCATATATTTT. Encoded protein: CASSHSAGVGNTIYF.

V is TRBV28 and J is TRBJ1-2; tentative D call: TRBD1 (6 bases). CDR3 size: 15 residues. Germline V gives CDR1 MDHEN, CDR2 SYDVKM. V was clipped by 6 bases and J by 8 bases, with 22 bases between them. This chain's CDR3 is CASSSRPGGLRGYTF. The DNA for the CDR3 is TGTGCCAGCAGCTCCCGCCCGGGGGGCCTCCGGGGCTACACCTTC.

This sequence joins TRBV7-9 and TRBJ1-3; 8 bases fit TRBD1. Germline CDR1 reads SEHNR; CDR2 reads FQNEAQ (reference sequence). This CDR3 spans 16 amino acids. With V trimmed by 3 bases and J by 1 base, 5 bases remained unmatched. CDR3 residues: CASSFTGTGSGNTIYF. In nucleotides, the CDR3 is TGTGCCAGCAGCTTTACCGGGACAGGATCTGGAAACACCATATATTTT.